A single sample gave rise to the 32 T cell receptor beta chains below, sequenced in a study of tumor-infiltrating lymphocytes in primary liver carcinoma. Co-extraction of both nucleic acids (RNA and DNA) used about 18-34 mg of unsorted bulk tissue. Priming with a constant-region primer yielded TCR beta cDNA from 400 to 500 ng total RNA. Libraries of TCR beta came from three nested multiplex PCR rounds with slightly modified ARM-PCR. Use of TRBV1-TRBV30 forward primers with a C-beta reverse primer characterized the first two PCR rounds, which lasted about 11 cycles each. A single record per CDR3 protein comes from TCRdb applying MiXCR to the multiplex PCR reads. Of about 64,000 distinct CDR3 sequences listed, about 65% were seen once; the top ten hold 30% to 40%. Sequenced: liver tumor tissue from sampling region 4. The subset: tumor region T4, right-lateral pole. The receptors stem from a man aged 35 to 55 with primary liver carcinoma and hepatitis B virus infection.

Turning to this clonotype: One junction end disagrees with the germline gene, perhaps due to a read error. The chain is built from TRBV10-2 and TRBJ1-6, with D unresolved. CDR3 length: 14 residues. Germline V gives CDR1 WSHSY, CDR2 SAAADI. For the CDR3, the DNA is TGTGCCAGCAGTGAGTCCACGGTTAATCCACCCCTCCACTTT. Protein sequence: CASSESTVNPPLHF.

The rearrangement uses TRBV12-3 or TRBV12-4 and TRBJ2-1, with TRBD2 matching over 10 bases. The CDR3 consists of 14 residues. V shed 7 bases, J shed 9 bases, and the junction held 9 bases outside the gene matches. CDR3 in amino acids: CASNPGTSESEQFF. For the CDR3, the DNA is TGTGCCAGCAATCCCGGGACTAGCGAGAGTGAGCAGTTCTTC.

With respect to this clonotype: A much larger clone lies a single base off, so this may be a read error. The chain uses TRBV4-1 and TRBJ2-6; D may be TRBD1 (5 bases). The CDR3 is 13 amino acids. Germline V gene lookup returns CDR1 MGHRA and CDR2 YSYEKL. The CDR3 loop reads CASNQVGANVVTF. The CDR3, as DNA: TGCGCCAGCAACCAAGTTGGGGCCAACGTCGTGACTTTC.

This sequence joins TRBV6-5 and TRBJ1-4, with 8 bases aligning to TRBD1. The CDR3 totals 15 residues. The V segment lost 1 base and the J segment 7 bases; nucleotides outside the gene matches: 5. CDR1 and CDR2 (germline): MNHEY, SVGAGI. CDR3 residues: CASSYWTGRSEKLFF. The CDR3 DNA is TGTGCCAGCAGTTACTGGACAGGGAGAAGTGAAAAACTGTTTTTT.

Note on this clonotype: A much larger clone is a single base away; this may be a read error. The V gene is TRBV29-1, the J gene TRBJ2-1; TRBD2 aligns across 13 bases. This CDR3 has 14 residues. The V gene's germline CDR1 is SQVTM and CDR2 ANQGSEA. The trim removed 7 bases at V and 9 bases at J, leaving 9 bases unmatched. The CDR3 here is CSGQGLAGVCEQFF. CDR3 nucleotide sequence: TGCAGCGGGCAAGGACTAGCGGGAGTATGTGAGCAGTTCTTC.

A remark on this clonotype: A read error may explain this, as a much larger clone is one base away. The chain carries TRBV28 and TRBJ1-5, with TRBD1 matching 8 bases. This CDR3 region has 14 residues. The germline V gene encodes CDR1 MDHEN and CDR2 SYDVKM. V was pared by 9 bases and J by 7 bases, with 11 bases of the junction left unmatched. The CDR3 here is CARSMTGATQPQHF. The CDR3 DNA reads as TGTGCCAGGAGTATGACAGGGGCCACCCAGCCCCAGCATTTT.

Note on this clonotype: A read error may produce the germline difference seen at one junction end. This chain connects TRBV5-5 to TRBJ2-3, with D possibly TRBD1 on 5 matching bases. The CDR3 is 14 amino acids. Germline values: CDR1 SGHKS, CDR2 YYEKEE (reference sequence). CDR3 in amino acids: CASSPGFTTDTQYF. The CDR3 coding sequence is TGTGCTAGCAGCCCAGGGTTTACCACAGATACGCAGTATTTT.

There are many counts of this clonotype. The chain has TRBV4-3 and TRBJ2-2; no clear D gene. V lost 0 bases to trimming and J lost 6 bases, with 8 bases between them. Germline CDR1 and CDR2: LGHNA and YSLEER. The CDR3 totals 14 residues. CDR3 sequence reads: CASSQDWAAGELFF. CDR3 DNA: TGCGCCAGCAGCCAAGATTGGGCCGCCGGGGAGCTGTTTTTT.

This clonotype appeared a few times. The V call is TRBV29-1, the J call TRBJ2-7; TRBD2 aligns across 8 bases. The CDR3 is 14 amino acids. The V and J ends lost 6 bases and 7 bases, in that order; junction bases with no gene match: 14. Germline-derived CDR1 and CDR2 are SQVTM and ANQGSEA. The CDR3 protein is CSVSRGGSGTEQYF. The DNA of the CDR3 is TGCAGCGTATCCCGCGGGGGTAGCGGGACGGAGCAGTACTTC.

To note about this clonotype: A much larger clone differs by one base, so this may be a read error. This chain connects TRBV11-2 to TRBJ1-6; D gene uncertain. Germline V gene lookup returns CDR1 SGHAT and CDR2 FQNNGV. Trimming shortened V by 1 base and J by 13 bases, and 11 bases separated the two germline ends. This CDR3 region has 13 residues. In DNA form, the CDR3 reads TGTGCCAGCAGCTTAGTACCTGGTGGCCCCCTCCACTTT. Its translation is CASSLVPGGPLHF.

In regard to this clonotype: A junction boundary mismatches the germline segment, possibly from a read error. The rearrangement joins TRBV28 to TRBJ2-7; the match to TRBD1 covers 9 bases. Germline assignment: CDR1 MDHEN and CDR2 SYDVKM. The CDR3 is 14 residues long. The CDR3 nucleotides read TGTGCCAGCAGTCCGACAGGGGGACCCCACGAGCAGTACTTT. This gives the protein CASSPTGGPHEQYF.

This clonotype was seen ten or more times. The chain couples TRBV10-2 to TRBJ1-2; the match to TRBD1 covers 9 bases. The length of the CDR3 is 14 residues. The V gene's germline CDR1 is WSHSY and CDR2 SAAADI. V lost 3 bases, J lost 2 bases, and 1 base stayed unmatched. Here the CDR3 DNA reads TGCGCCAGCAGTGAACAGGGGGCAAACTATGGCTACACCTTC. Amino acid sequence: CASSEQGANYGYTF.

The V and J genes are TRBV10-3 and TRBJ2-7, with D possibly being TRBD2 (5 bases). V was shortened by 6 bases and J by 12 bases, with 18 bases between the two germline ends. The CDR3 sequence is 12 residues long. Germline V gives CDR1 ENHRY, CDR2 SYGVKD. CDR3 in amino acids: CAIRWGSEEWYF. The CDR3 region has the DNA TGTGCCATCAGGTGGGGATCGGAGGAGTGGTACTTC.

On this clonotype itself: The junction departs from germline at one end; a sequencing error may be responsible. The chain couples TRBV4-3 to TRBJ1-6; 8 bases agree with TRBD1. CDR3 length: 18 residues. Looked up from germline, CDR1 is LGHNA and CDR2 is YSLEER. Here the CDR3 reads CASSQEGPGQANNSLLHF. CDR3 DNA sequence: TGCGCCAGCAGCCAAGAAGGCCCGGGACAGGCAAATAATTCACTCCTCCACTTT.

As concerns this clonotype: Since the CDR3 does not end with the conserved phenylalanine or tryptophan, this likely comes from a read error. The chain combines TRBV11-2 with TRBJ1-1; TRBD1 might be the D (6 bases). V shed 9 bases and J shed 4 bases, with 24 bases lying between them. CDR1 and CDR2 (germline): SGHAT, FQNNGV. There are 16 residues in the CDR3. The CDR3 loop is CARRRGRAGVFTEAFL. The CDR3 DNA is TGTGCCAGAAGACGGGGTAGGGCAGGGGTCTTCACTGAAGCTTTCTTA.

This clonotype appeared many times. The V and J genes are TRBV28 and TRBJ2-2; D gene unclear. The CDR3 covers 13 residues. Trimming removed 2 bases at V and 1 base at J, with 2 bases between. Germline CDR1 and CDR2: MDHEN and SYDVKM. The CDR3 spells CASSLQNTGELFF. DNA of the CDR3: TGTGCCAGCAGTTTACAGAACACCGGGGAGCTGTTTTTT.

With regard to this clonotype: Its ends do not fully match the called genes, so a read error is possible. V and J are TRBV6-2 or TRBV6-3 and TRBJ2-5; D uncertain. CDR1 is MNHEY, CDR2 SVGEGT, per germline. CDR3 size: 15 residues. The CDR3 is CASSYSSTQRETQYF. The CDR3 DNA follows: TGTGCTAGCAGTTACTCGTCGACCCAAAGGGAGACCCAGTACTTC.

About this clonotype: At one boundary the junction diverges from the germline segment, which might be a read error. The chain is built from TRBV20-1 and TRBJ2-3; D may be TRBD2 (6 bases). CDR3 length: 17 amino acids. Germline CDR1 is DFQATT and CDR2 is SNEGSKA (reference sequence). The CDR3, as DNA: TGCAGTGCTAGAGATCAACGGCGGGATCTCCCCTCAGATAAGCAGTATTTT. Translating it yields CSARDQRRDLPSDKQYF.

This rearrangement joins TRBV11-2 to TRBJ2-5; TRBD2 might be the D (5 bases). Trimming stripped 5 bases from V and 5 bases from J, with 27 bases between. This CDR3 contains 18 residues. Germline CDR1 and CDR2: SGHAT and FQNNGV. The CDR3 DNA reads as TGTGCCAGCAGCGCTAGCTCAATCAAGGGTACTGGGCGGGAGACCCAGTACTTC. Translation: CASSASSIKGTGRETQYF.

About this clonotype: Because the CDR3 is missing its conserved closing phenylalanine or tryptophan, this is likely a read error. The rearrangement joins TRBV5-6 to TRBJ2-7; TRBD1 matches at 8 bases. This CDR3 contains 15 residues. V was pared by 4 bases and J by 3 bases, with 9 bases of the junction left unmatched. CDR1 is SGHDT and CDR2 is YYEEEE in the germline V gene. CDR3 in DNA: TGTGCCAGCAGCGCCGGACAGGGAGAACTCTACGAGCAGTACCTC. Residues: CASSAGQGELYEQYL.

About this clonotype: A junction end diverges from the germline sequence, so it may reflect a read error. The chain joins TRBV5-4 to TRBJ2-7, with 9 bases matching TRBD1. Germline loops: CDR1 SGHNT, CDR2 YYREEE (reference sequence). The CDR3 consists of 15 residues. As DNA, the CDR3 is TGTACCAGTAGCCCAACCGGGACAGGGATCAACGAGCAGTACTTC. Translated, it gives CTSSPTGTGINEQYF.

Comment on this clonotype: The CDR3 does not end in the conserved phenylalanine or tryptophan, so this is likely a read error. The chain uses TRBV6-1 and TRBJ2-7; 15 nucleotides match TRBD2. The V gene's germline CDR1 is MNHNS and CDR2 SASEGT. V dropped 1 base and J dropped 3; count of bases not matched to a gene: 1. This CDR3 region has 16 residues. The CDR3 nucleotides read TGTGCCAGCAGTGAAGAGGGACTAGCGGGAGGCTACGAGCAGTACATC. Its translation is CASSEEGLAGGYEQYI.

This clonotype turned up a few times. One end of the junction varies from germline; a read error may be responsible. V gene TRBV20-1 combines with J gene TRBJ2-7; 7 bases map to TRBD2. This CDR3 has 15 amino acids. In germline, CDR1 is DFQATT, CDR2 SNEGSKA (reference sequence). CDR3 region: CSAPSGGRAAYEHYF. DNA of the CDR3: TGCAGTGCCCCCTCAGGTGGGAGGGCGGCCTACGAGCACTACTTC.

V and J are TRBV29-1 and TRBJ1-1; possibly TRBD1 for D (5 bases). Germline V gene lookup returns CDR1 SQVTM and CDR2 ANQGSEA. The germline V and J ends were trimmed by 7 bases and 14 bases, with 32 bases remaining between them. The CDR3 totals 15 residues. CDR3 nucleotides: TGCAGCGCATCGGGGGGGTGGGCTATGAACACTGTAGCCTTCTTT. Encoded protein: CSASGGWAMNTVAFF.

Concerning this clonotype itself: A junction end diverges from the germline sequence, so it may reflect a read error. The V gene is TRBV11-2, the J gene TRBJ2-3, with no clear D. This CDR3 has 15 amino acids. CDR1 and CDR2 (germline): SGHAT, FQNNGV. The CDR3 sequence: CASSDSWRFTDTRYF. CDR3 bases: TGTGCCAGCAGCGATAGCTGGAGATTTACAGATACGCGGTATTTT.

This clonotype ranks as medium-sized (0.01 to 0.1%). The chain combines TRBV11-2 with TRBJ2-2; 9 bases fit TRBD2. The CDR3 has 16 amino acids. V gave up 2 bases and J gave up 4 bases; unmatched junction bases: 5. Germline V gene data show CDR1 as SGHAT and CDR2 as FQNNGV. CDR3 DNA: TGTGCCAGCAGCTTACAGCCTAGCGGGATCACCGGGGAGCTGTTTTTT. Amino acid sequence: CASSLQPSGITGELFF.

About this clonotype itself: A read error is likely, as this CDR3 ends without the conserved phenylalanine or tryptophan. This rearrangement joins TRBV12-3 or TRBV12-4 to TRBJ1-6, with D hard to call. CDR3 size: 13 residues. Trimming stripped 0 bases from V and 9 bases from J, with 6 bases between. The CDR3: CASSLASGSPLHS. CDR3 nucleotide sequence: TGTGCCAGCAGTTTAGCGTCCGGTTCACCCCTCCACTCT.

Remarks on this clonotype: The junction departs from germline at one end; a sequencing error may be responsible. The V and J genes are TRBV5-6 and TRBJ2-5; D ambiguous. The CDR3 consists of 11 residues. Germline V gene data show CDR1 as SGHDT and CDR2 as YYEEEE. CDR3 loop: CASSLDEIQYF. CDR3 sequence (DNA): TGCGCCAGCAGCTTGGATGAGATCCAGTACTTC.

As regards this clonotype: This is likely a read error, given that the CDR3 carries no conserved phenylalanine or tryptophan at its end. The chain couples TRBV7-8 to TRBJ2-4; 9 bases match TRBD2. In germline, CDR1 is SGHVS, CDR2 FQNEAQ. The CDR3 has 14 amino acids. For the CDR3, the DNA is TGTGTCAGCAGCTTAGGACTAGCGACTAACATTCAGTACCTC. As protein: CVSSLGLATNIQYL.

Turning to this clonotype: A read error may account for a junction end that differs from germline. The CDR3 reads CASTLDLLAGMNDQFF. The CDR3 coding sequence is TGTGCCAGCACCTTAGACCTCCTAGCGGGAATGAATGACCAGTTCTTC. V and J are TRBV11-2 and TRBJ2-1; 9 bases are a match to TRBD2. The germline CDR1 and CDR2 sequences are SGHAT and FQNNGV. The CDR3 sequence is 16 residues long.

With respect to this clonotype: Relative to the germline gene, one junction end is altered; a read error may explain this. The rearrangement joins TRBV11-2 to TRBJ2-1; D uncertain. The length of the CDR3 is 14 residues. Germline V CDR1 and CDR2: SGHAT, FQNNGV. The CDR3 spells CASSLYRLFREQLF. CDR3 bases: TGTGCCAGCAGCTTATACCGGCTATTTAGAGAGCAGTTATTC. Using reference TRBV11-2 and TRBJ2-1 for the parts outside the CDR3, the full variable domain is EAGVAQSPRYKIIEKRQSVAFWCNPISGHATLYWYQQILGQGPKLLIQFQNNGVVDDSQLPKDRFSAERLKGVDSTLKIQPAKLEDSAVYLCASSLYRLFREQLFGPGTRLTVL.

The sample holds a few counts of this clonotype. The chain couples TRBV29-1 to TRBJ2-3; a weak D match, TRBD2 (6 bases). Between the trimmed V and J ends, which lost 3 bases and 2 bases, there was a span of 15 bases. Per germline, CDR1 SQVTM and CDR2 ANQGSEA. This CDR3 has 15 amino acids. CDR3 sequence (DNA): TGCAGCGTTGAGGGCGGGGCTAGCATCACAGATACGCAGTATTTT. Encoded protein: CSVEGGASITDTQYF.